This T cell receptor beta chain was identified in a study of cytomegalovirus exposure and HLA in healthy donors. Study results and caveats: Per published accounts, TCR beta sequences correctly predicted the HLA-A and HLA-B alleles of most subjects.

Remarks on this clone: The target antigen is unknown.

This CDR3 region has 16 residues. V lost 5 bases and J 1 base, leaving 15 bases between the germline ends. CDR1 and CDR2 (germline): MDHEN, SYDVKM. PCR primers comprised 60 Vbeta and 13 Jbeta primers. Assay used: immunoSEQ multiplex PCR; TCRdb lists only in-frame clones, some missing. The sample totals 150,000 to 200,000 clones. Input material: PBMCs. The TCR comes from a man aged 30 to 45 in good health and CMV-seronegative. This sequence joins TRBV28 and TRBJ2-1; D may be TRBD1 (5 bases). The CDR3, as DNA: TGTGCCAGCAGTGGGGATAGGAAGGGGTCCTACAATGAGCAGTTCTTC. This sequence encodes CASSGDRKGSYNEQFF.